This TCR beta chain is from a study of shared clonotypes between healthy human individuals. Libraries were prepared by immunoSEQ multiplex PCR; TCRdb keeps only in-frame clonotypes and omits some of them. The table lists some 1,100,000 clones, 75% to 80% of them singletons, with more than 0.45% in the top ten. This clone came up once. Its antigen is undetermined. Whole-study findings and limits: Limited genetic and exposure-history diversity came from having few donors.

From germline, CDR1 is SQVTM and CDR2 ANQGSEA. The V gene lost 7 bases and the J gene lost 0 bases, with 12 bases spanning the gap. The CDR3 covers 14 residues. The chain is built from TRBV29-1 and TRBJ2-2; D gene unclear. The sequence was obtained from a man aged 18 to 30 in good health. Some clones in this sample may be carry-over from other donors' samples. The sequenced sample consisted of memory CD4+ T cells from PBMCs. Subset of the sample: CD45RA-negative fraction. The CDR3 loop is CSAFKQSNTGELFF. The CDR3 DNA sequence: TGCAGCGCCTTTAAACAGTCGAACACCGGGGAGCTGTTTTTT.